The 16 T cell receptor beta chains below all came from one sample that was sequenced in a study of human CD8 memory T cell subsets. Exhausted-like traits marked the TPEX cells, which were CCR7+ PD-1+ TIGIT+ early memory CD8+ T cells. Sequencing libraries of TCR beta were made by UMI-labeled 5' RACE. TCRdb re-called the 5' RACE reads and catalogs CDR3 proteins one per entry, DNA excluded. Its table lists thousands of distinct CDR3 sequences. Sequenced material: CD8+ T cells from PBMCs. The receptors derive from a human donor in good health.

V and J are TRBV12-3 or TRBV12-4 and TRBJ1-2. This CDR3 comprises 13 residues. The CDR3 spells CASRPTTGYGYTF.

This rearrangement joins TRBV7-9 to TRBJ2-7; the D gene TCRdb calls, TRBD1, cannot be checked with no DNA. The germline V gene encodes CDR1 SEHNR and CDR2 FQNEAQ (reference sequence). CDR3 length equals 11 residues. Here the CDR3 reads CASSGTLEQYF.

V and J are TRBV19 and TRBJ2-1; TCRdb's D call, TRBD2, is unchecked because there is no DNA. CDR3 size: 18 residues. Germline-derived CDR1 and CDR2 are LNHDA and SQIVND (reference sequence). CDR3: CASSIDRTSGLSYNEQFF.

The rearrangement joins TRBV6-5 to TRBJ2-1; with no DNA, the TCRdb D assignment of TRBD1 cannot be verified. Germline values: CDR1 MNHEY, CDR2 SVGAGI. CDR3 length: 14 amino acids. The CDR3 loop reads CASSYSRTGNEQFF.

The gene calls are TRBV4-2 and TRBJ2-5; TCRdb picks TRBD2, but there is no DNA to check that call. The CDR3 is made up of 15 amino acids. CDR1 and CDR2 (germline): LGHNA, YNFKEQ. The CDR3 reads CASSRYPGGEETQYF.

The CDR3 loop is CASSSRGNSYEQYF. This chain connects TRBV13 to TRBJ2-7. From germline, CDR1 is PRHDT and CDR2 FYEKMQ (reference sequence). CDR3 length: 14 amino acids. The full variable domain, in which reference TRBV13 and TRBJ2-7 provide the parts outside the CDR3, is AAGVIQSPRHLIKEKRETATLKCYPIPRHDTVYWYQQGPGQDPQFLISFYEKMQSDKGSIPDRFSAQQFSDYHSELNMSSLELGDSALYFCASSSRGNSYEQYFGPGTRLTVT.

The chain is built from TRBV13 and TRBJ2-3; as DNA is missing, the TRBD1 call by TCRdb cannot be tested. Per germline, CDR1 PRHDT and CDR2 FYEKMQ (reference sequence). CDR3 size: 16 residues. Here the CDR3 reads CASSLGTSGGTDTQYF.

This chain links TRBV7-9 with TRBJ2-5; TCRdb returns TRBD2, unconfirmable since there is no DNA. The germline gives CDR1 SEHNR, CDR2 FQNEAQ (reference sequence). The CDR3 is 16 residues long. CDR3: CASSPALAGGRETQYF.

The chain uses TRBV7-3 and TRBJ1-6; with no DNA, the TCRdb D assignment of TRBD1 cannot be verified. This CDR3 has 17 amino acids. Germline values: CDR1 SGHTA, CDR2 FQGTGA. The CDR3 protein is CASSSGQGDNYNSPLHF. The full variable domain, rest sourced from reference TRBV7-3 and TRBJ1-6, is GAGVSQTPSNKVTEKGKYVELRCDPISGHTALYWYRQSLGQGPEFLIYFQGTGAADDSGLPNDRFFAVRPEGSVSTLKIQRTERGDSAVYLCASSSGQGDNYNSPLHFGNGTRLTVT.

By frequency, this clonotype registers medium-sized. The CDR3 is CASSQEWTEAFF. The chain combines TRBV3-1 with TRBJ1-1. CDR3 size: 12 residues. The germline V gene encodes CDR1 LGHDT and CDR2 YNNKEL (reference sequence).

The gene calls are TRBV5-6 and TRBJ2-1. From germline, CDR1 is SGHDT and CDR2 YYEEEE. CDR3 length equals 13 residues. The chain's CDR3 is CASRFGVGGEQFF.

The chain recombines TRBV20-1 with TRBJ2-5. The CDR3 runs to 14 residues. Per germline, CDR1 DFQATT and CDR2 SNEGSKA (reference sequence). The CDR3 loop reads CSARDSGGQETQYF.

This chain links TRBV4-1 with TRBJ2-5. The germline V gene encodes CDR1 MGHRA and CDR2 YSYEKL. CDR3 length: 15 residues. CDR3 protein: CASSQDLASQETQYF.

The rearrangement uses TRBV13 and TRBJ2-3. The CDR3 has 12 amino acids. Germline loops: CDR1 PRHDT, CDR2 FYEKMQ (reference sequence). CDR3 residues: CASSLARDTQYF. Supplemented by reference TRBV13 and TRBJ2-3, the full variable domain reads AAGVIQSPRHLIKEKRETATLKCYPIPRHDTVYWYQQGPGQDPQFLISFYEKMQSDKGSIPDRFSAQQFSDYHSELNMSSLELGDSALYFCASSLARDTQYFGPGTRLTVL.

The chain employs TRBV15 and TRBJ1-1. Germline assignment: CDR1 LNHNV and CDR2 YYDKDF (reference sequence). The CDR3 loop spans 15 amino acids. CDR3 amino acids: CATSRDQGMATEAFF.

The gene calls are TRBV19 and TRBJ1-1; TCRdb indicates TRBD1, and absent DNA this call remains unverified. This CDR3 region has 12 residues. The germline V gene encodes CDR1 LNHDA and CDR2 SQIVND (reference sequence). This CDR3 reads CAVHRGGTEAFF.